This T cell receptor beta chain comes out of a study of shared clonotypes between healthy human individuals. General observations from the study: Donor scarcity curtailed the genetic and exposure-history diversity represented herein.

Concerning this clone itself: Its antigen is unknown.

This CDR3 spans 14 amino acids. Germline CDR1 and CDR2: LNHDA and SQIVND (reference sequence). V was clipped by 7 bases and J by 4 bases, with 16 bases between them. It was at deep level that the assay was run. The protocol was immunoSEQ multiplex PCR, while the TCRdb copy is restricted to in-frame clones and leaves out a portion. The sample consists of a few million clones, roughly 93% of them appearing once. This TCR derives from a man aged 18 to 35 in good health. Some clones in this sample may be carry-over from other donors' samples. V gene TRBV19 combines with J gene TRBJ2-5; D remains unclear. The specimen sequenced was naive CD4+ T cells from PBMCs. Subset meaning: CD45RA+ positively selected. The chain's CDR3 is CASTWSGKPETQYF. The DNA for the CDR3 is TGTGCCAGTACGTGGAGTGGAAAGCCAGAGACCCAGTACTTC. The variable domain in full, completed from reference TRBV19 and TRBJ2-5, reads DGGITQSPKYLFRKEGQNVTLSCEQNLNHDAMYWYRQDPGQGLRLIYYSQIVNDFQKGDIAEGYSVSREKKESFPLTVTSAQKNPTAFYLCASTWSGKPETQYFGPGTRLLVL.